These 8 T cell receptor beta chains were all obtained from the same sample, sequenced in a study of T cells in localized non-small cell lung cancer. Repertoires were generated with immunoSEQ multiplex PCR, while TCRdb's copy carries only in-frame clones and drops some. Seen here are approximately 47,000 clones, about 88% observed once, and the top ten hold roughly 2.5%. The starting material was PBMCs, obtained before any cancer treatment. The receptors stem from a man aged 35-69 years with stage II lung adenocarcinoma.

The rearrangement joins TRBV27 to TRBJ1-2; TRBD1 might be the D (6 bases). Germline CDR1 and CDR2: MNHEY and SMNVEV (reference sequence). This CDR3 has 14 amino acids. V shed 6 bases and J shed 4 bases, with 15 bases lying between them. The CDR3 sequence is CASRLSTGTYGYTF. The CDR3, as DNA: TGTGCCAGCAGACTTTCTACAGGGACCTATGGCTACACCTTC.

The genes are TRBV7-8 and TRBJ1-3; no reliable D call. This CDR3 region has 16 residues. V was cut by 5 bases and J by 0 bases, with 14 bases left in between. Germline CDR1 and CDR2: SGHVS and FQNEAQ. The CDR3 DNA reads TGTGCCAGCAGCCCGCAGGAGCCGTACTCTGGAAACACCATATATTTT. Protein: CASSPQEPYSGNTIYF.

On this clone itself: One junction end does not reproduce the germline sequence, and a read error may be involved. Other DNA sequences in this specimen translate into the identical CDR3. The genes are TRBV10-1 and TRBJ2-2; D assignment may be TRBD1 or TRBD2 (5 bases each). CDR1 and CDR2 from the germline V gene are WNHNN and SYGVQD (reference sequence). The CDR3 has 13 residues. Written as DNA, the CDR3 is TGCGCCAGCAGCCGGGACCGGACCGGGGAACTGTTTTTT. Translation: CASSRDRTGELFF.

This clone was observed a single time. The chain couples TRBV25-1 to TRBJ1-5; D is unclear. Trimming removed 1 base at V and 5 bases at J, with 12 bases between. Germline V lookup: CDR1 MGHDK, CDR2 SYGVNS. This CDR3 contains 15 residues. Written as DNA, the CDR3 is TGTGCCAGCAGTGAATCTCGGGCAGCGGATCAGCCCCAGCATTTT. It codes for CASSESRAADQPQHF.

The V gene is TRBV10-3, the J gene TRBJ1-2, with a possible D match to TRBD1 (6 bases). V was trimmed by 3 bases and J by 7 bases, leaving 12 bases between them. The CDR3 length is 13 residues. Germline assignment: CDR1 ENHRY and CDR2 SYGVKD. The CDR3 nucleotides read TGTGCCATCAGTGATGGGACAACGACTGGCTACACCTTC. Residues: CAISDGTTTGYTF.

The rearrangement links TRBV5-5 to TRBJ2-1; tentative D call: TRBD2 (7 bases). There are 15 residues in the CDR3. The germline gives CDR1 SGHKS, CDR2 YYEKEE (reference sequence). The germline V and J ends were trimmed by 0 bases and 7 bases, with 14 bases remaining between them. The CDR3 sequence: CASSLVGGPRNEQFF. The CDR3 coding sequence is TGTGCCAGCAGCTTGGTGGGGGGGCCGAGAAATGAGCAGTTCTTC.

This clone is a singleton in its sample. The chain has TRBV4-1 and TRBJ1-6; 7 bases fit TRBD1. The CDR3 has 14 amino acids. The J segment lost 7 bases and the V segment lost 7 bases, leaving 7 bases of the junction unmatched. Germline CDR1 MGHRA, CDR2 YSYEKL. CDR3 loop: CASTRGGWNSPLHF. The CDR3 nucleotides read TGCGCCAGCACCAGGGGGGGTTGGAATTCACCCCTCCACTTT.

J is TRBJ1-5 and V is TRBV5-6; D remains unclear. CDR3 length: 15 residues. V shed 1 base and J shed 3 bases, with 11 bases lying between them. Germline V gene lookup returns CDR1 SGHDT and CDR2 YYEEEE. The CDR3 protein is CASSLLVRPNQPQHF. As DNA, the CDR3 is TGTGCCAGCAGCTTGCTTGTCAGGCCCAATCAGCCCCAGCATTTT.